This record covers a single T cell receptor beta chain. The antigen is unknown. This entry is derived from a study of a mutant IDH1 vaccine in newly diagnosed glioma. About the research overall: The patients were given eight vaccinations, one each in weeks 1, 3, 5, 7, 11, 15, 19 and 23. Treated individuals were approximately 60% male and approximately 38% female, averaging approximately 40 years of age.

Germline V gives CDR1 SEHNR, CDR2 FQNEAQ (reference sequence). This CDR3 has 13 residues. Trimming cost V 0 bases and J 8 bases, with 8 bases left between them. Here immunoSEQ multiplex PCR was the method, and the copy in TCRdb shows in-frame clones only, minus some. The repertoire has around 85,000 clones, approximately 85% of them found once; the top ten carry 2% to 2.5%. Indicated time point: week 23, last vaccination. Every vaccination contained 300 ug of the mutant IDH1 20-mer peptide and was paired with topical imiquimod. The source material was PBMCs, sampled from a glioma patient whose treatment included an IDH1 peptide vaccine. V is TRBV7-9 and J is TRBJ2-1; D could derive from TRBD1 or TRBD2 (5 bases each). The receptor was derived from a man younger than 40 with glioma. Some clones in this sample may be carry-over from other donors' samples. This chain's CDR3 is CASSLAGDDEQFF. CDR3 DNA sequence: TGTGCCAGCAGCTTAGCAGGGGACGATGAGCAGTTCTTC.